A selection of T cell receptor beta chains follows, all from one sample in a study of blood T cell repertoires in COVID-19. Only in-frame clones appear in the TCRdb table, and some are missing; sequencing was by immunoSEQ multiplex PCR. The table includes some 330,000 clones, about 87% detected once. Sequencing used PBMCs or T cells enriched from blood (not recorded which). The receptors stem from a man in his forties in a cohort exposed to, infected with or recovered from COVID-19 (not recorded which). The CDR3 runs from the conserved cysteine through the conserved F or W. The D gene is left open where the match is weak. Rows give clone size only sometimes, using once, few, many, or a class for an expanded clone.

D gene: TRBD2
J gene: TRBJ2-1
V gene: TRBV10-3
clone size: .
CDR3 DNA: TGTGCCATCAGTGAGTCAGCTAGCGGTGGGGGTGAGCAGTTCTTC
CDR3 protein: CAISESASGGGEQFF

D gene: TRBD2
J gene: TRBJ2-1
V gene: TRBV19
clone size: few
CDR3 DNA: TGTGCCAGTAGTATTGGCGGGAGCTACAATGAGCAGTTCTTC
CDR3 protein: CASSIGGSYNEQFF

D gene: .
J gene: TRBJ2-3
V gene: TRBV7-9
clone size: .
CDR3 DNA: TGTGCCACCCAACTACCTTGGGTTGATACGCAGTATTTT
CDR3 protein: CATQLPWVDTQYF

D gene: .
J gene: TRBJ1-5
V gene: TRBV19
clone size: few
CDR3 DNA: TGTGCCAGTAGTTCTTTTAGCAATCAGCCCCAGCATTTT
CDR3 protein: CASSSFSNQPQHF

D gene: .
J gene: TRBJ2-1
V gene: TRBV7-9
clone size: .
CDR3 DNA: TGTGCCAGCAGCTTAAGAGGAGGGGATGAGCAGTTCTTC
CDR3 protein: CASSLRGGDEQFF

D gene: TRBD2
J gene: TRBJ2-2
V gene: TRBV25-1
clone size: .
CDR3 DNA: TGTGCCAGCAGTGAATCCGGGGGGACCGGGGAGCTGTTTTTT
CDR3 protein: CASSESGGTGELFF

D gene: .
J gene: TRBJ1-5
V gene: TRBV10-2
clone size: .
CDR3 DNA: TGCGCCAGCAGTGACAGATATAGCAATCAGCCCCAGCATTTT
CDR3 protein: CASSDRYSNQPQHF

D gene: .
J gene: TRBJ1-1
V gene: TRBV4-2
clone size: .
CDR3 DNA: TGTGCCAGCAGCCAAGACATGAACACTGAAGCTTTCTTT
CDR3 protein: CASSQDMNTEAFF

D gene: .
J gene: TRBJ1-5
V gene: TRBV30
clone size: .
CDR3 DNA: TGTGCCTGGAGTCTCAGCGGGCCGCCCCAGCATTTT
CDR3 protein: CAWSLSGPPQHF

D gene: .
J gene: TRBJ1-2
V gene: TRBV7-2
clone size: .
CDR3 DNA: TGTGCCAGCAGCTTAGCAGGCGGCAGGGACTATGGCTACACCTTC
CDR3 protein: CASSLAGGRDYGYTF

D gene: .
J gene: TRBJ2-2
V gene: TRBV4-1
clone size: few
CDR3 DNA: TGCGCCAGCAGCCTCAGACAACAGGGGGGGGCCGGGGAGCTGTTTTTT
CDR3 protein: CASSLRQQGGAGELFF